The present TCR beta chain was sequenced within a study of T cells in localized non-small cell lung cancer. Per the germline V gene, CDR1 is SEHNR and CDR2 is FQNEAQ (reference sequence). The CDR3 consists of 15 residues. The V segment lost 6 bases and the J segment 3 bases; nucleotides outside the gene matches: 6. Produced via immunoSEQ multiplex PCR; TCRdb's table is partial and in-frame only. The sample has 33,000 or so clones; roughly 80% are singletons. Sequenced material: peripheral blood, taken before any cancer treatment. This TCR was sampled from a male donor at least 60 years old with stage III squamous cell lung carcinoma. The V call is TRBV7-9, the J call TRBJ2-3, with 10 bases identical to TRBD2. The DNA for the CDR3 is TGTGCCAGCAGATTCGGACTAGCGGAGACAGATACGCAGTATTTT. It yields the protein CASRFGLAETDTQYF. Complete variable domain (other parts from reference TRBV7-9 and TRBJ2-3): DTGVSQNPRHKITKRGQNVTFRCDPISEHNRLYWYRQTLGQGPEFLTYFQNEAQLEKSRLLSDRFSAERPKGSFSTLEIQRTEQGDSAMYLCASRFGLAETDTQYFGPGTRLTVL.